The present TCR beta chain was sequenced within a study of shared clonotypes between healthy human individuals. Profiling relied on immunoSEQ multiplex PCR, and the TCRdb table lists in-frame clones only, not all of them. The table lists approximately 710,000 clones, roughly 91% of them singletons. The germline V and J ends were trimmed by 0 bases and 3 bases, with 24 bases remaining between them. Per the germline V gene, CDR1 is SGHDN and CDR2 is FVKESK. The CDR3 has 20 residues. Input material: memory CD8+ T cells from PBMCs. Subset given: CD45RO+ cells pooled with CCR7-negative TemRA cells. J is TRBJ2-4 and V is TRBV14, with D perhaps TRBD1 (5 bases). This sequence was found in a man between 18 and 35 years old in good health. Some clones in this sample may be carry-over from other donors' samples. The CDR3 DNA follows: TGTGCCAGCAGCCAAGATAAGGGGCCGACTCAGGGCTTGGACAAAAACATTCAGTACTTC. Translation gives CASSQDKGPTQGLDKNIQYF.